This TCR beta chain was identified during a study of blood T cell repertoires in COVID-19. On the study more broadly: Material from acute and convalescent COVID-19 was sourced from the United States, Italy and Spain.

The CDR3 has 14 residues. V lost 5 bases and J 6 bases, leaving 15 bases between the germline ends. Germline values: CDR1 KGHSH, CDR2 LQKENI. Clones were sequenced by immunoSEQ multiplex PCR, and TCRdb holds only the in-frame ones, with some missing. The sample yields hundreds of thousands of clones, approximately 89% seen once. The TCR comes from a woman aged 50 to 65 who had recovered from COVID-19. Sequencing was done on a sample of peripheral blood. This chain joins TRBV18 and TRBJ2-3; D gene uncertain. CDR3 coding DNA: TGTGCCAGCTCAGCTTTCAGTGCATTCGATACGCAGTATTTT. Protein sequence: CASSAFSAFDTQYF. Filled out from reference TRBV18 and TRBJ2-3, the complete variable domain reads NAGVMQNPRHLVRRRGQEARLRCSPMKGHSHVYWYRQLPEEGLKFMVYLQKENIIDESGMPKERFSAEFPKEGPSILRIQQVVRGDSAAYFCASSAFSAFDTQYFGPGTRLTVL.